One T cell receptor beta chain is described in this entry. At one end the junction does not follow the germline gene, possibly because of a read error. The sample belongs to a study of neoadjuvant anti-PD-1 for oral cavity cancer. The time point was: after neoadjuvant nivolumab, at surgical resection. CDR3 length equals 13 residues. Germline values: CDR1 SEHNR, CDR2 FQNEAQ (reference sequence). Profiling relied on immunoSEQ multiplex PCR, and the TCRdb table lists in-frame clones only, not all of them. The sample carries fewer than 25,000 clones, roughly 45% recorded once. The chain links TRBV7-9 to TRBJ2-1, with D possibly matching TRBD1 (5 bases). The sequencing used tumor tissue, collected after nivolumab (anti-PD-1) treatment. The sequence was obtained from a person between 40 and 80 years old with oral cavity squamous cell carcinoma. The CDR3 spells CASSLEGPNGQFF. The CDR3 nucleotides read TGTGCCAGCAGCTTAGAGGGGCCCAATGGGCAGTTCTTC.